A selection of T cell receptor beta chains follows, all from one sample in a study of blood T cell repertoires in COVID-19. Sequencing was performed with immunoSEQ multiplex PCR; in TCRdb, only in-frame clones are kept and a portion is missing. The table records around 180,000 clones, around 86% of them present only once. Source material: peripheral blood. The receptors were sampled from a woman younger than 45 with active or convalescent COVID-19. Each CDR3 is given with its conserved first and last residue. A D gene is named only where the DNA matches it firmly. Clone size, where shown, is once, few, many, or a class for clones that have expanded.

NA TRBJ1-4 TRBD1 TRBV27 TGTGCCAGCAGTAATAATCAACGGACAGGGGATGAAAAACTGTTTTTT CASSNNQRTGDEKLFF
NA TRBJ2-3 TRBD2 TRBV4-1 TGCGCCAGCAGCCTGGGGGGGGATACGCAGTATTTT CASSLGGDTQYF
NA TRBJ1-4 TRBD1 TRBV9 TGTGCCAGCAGCCCGGGACAGCTCTTATTGGGTAATGAAAAACTGTTTTTT CASSPGQLLLGNEKLFF
NA TRBJ1-1 NA TRBV5-1 TGCGCCAGCAGCCCGAGCCTGAACACTGAAGCTTTCTTT CASSPSLNTEAFF
NA TRBJ2-7 TRBD1 TRBV28 TGTGCCAGCAGTTTACAGGGGGCATATACTAGCGAGCAGTACTTC CASSLQGAYTSEQYF
NA TRBJ1-3 TRBD1 TRBV10-1 TGCGCCAGCAGCGTTCCCAGGGGGCACGGAAACACCATATATTTT CASSVPRGHGNTIYF
NA TRBJ1-2 TRBD1 TRBV2 TGTGCCAGCACCCCGGGACAGGGTTACGCAGCAGGCTACACCTTC CASTPGQGYAAGYTF
NA TRBJ1-1 NA TRBV5-1 TGCGCCAGCAGCTTTAGCTCCCGGTTGAACACTGAAGCTTTCTTT CASSFSSRLNTEAFF
few TRBJ2-1 NA TRBV24-1 TGTGCCACCAGTGCAGGACAGAGCTCCTACAATGAGCAGTTCTTC CATSAGQSSYNEQFF
NA TRBJ2-1 TRBD2 TRBV11-3 TGTGCCAGCAGCATAGGGACTAGCGCGAGCTCCTACAATGAGCAGTTCTTC CASSIGTSASSYNEQFF
NA TRBJ2-3 NA TRBV5-1 TGCGCCAGCAGCTTGGATCGGGATACGCAGTATTTT CASSLDRDTQYF
few TRBJ1-6 TRBD1 TRBV20-1 TGCAGTGCTAGTTCGACAGGGAACTATAATTCACCCCTCCACTTT CSASSTGNYNSPLHF
NA TRBJ1-4 NA TRBV28 TGTGCCAGCAGTCTTAAACAGGGTTCAGGAAAACTGTTTTTT CASSLKQGSGKLFF
NA TRBJ2-2 NA TRBV5-8 TGTGCCAGCAGCTGGAGGTTATCGAACACCGGGGAGCTGTTTTTT CASSWRLSNTGELFF
few TRBJ1-1 NA TRBV7-2 TGTGCCAGCAGCTTAGGCTTAAGGACAGTGAACACTGAAGCTTTCTTT CASSLGLRTVNTEAFF
few TRBJ1-5 NA TRBV12-3/TRBV12-4 TGTGCCAGCAGTTTAGGCGGTCATCAGCCCCAGCATTTT CASSLGGHQPQHF
NA TRBJ1-4 TRBD1 TRBV13 TGTGCCAGCAGCTTAGCCGACAGGGGCAGTGAAAAACTGTTTTTT CASSLADRGSEKLFF
NA TRBJ2-7 NA TRBV7-9 TGTGCCAGCAGCTCCCAGCGGGCCGCGGGCTCCTACGAGCAGTACTTC CASSSQRAAGSYEQYF
NA TRBJ1-5 TRBD1 TRBV6-1 TGTGCCAGCAGTGAAAGGACAGGGTGGAAGCCCCAGCATTTT CASSERTGWKPQHF
NA TRBJ2-7 NA TRBV10-3 TGTGCCATCAGTAAAACCGGAGGATACGAGCAGTACTTC CAISKTGGYEQYF
NA TRBJ1-2 TRBD1 TRBV18 TGTGCCAGCTCGCCTACAGACAGGGCGGGCTACACCTTC CASSPTDRAGYTF
once TRBJ1-2 NA TRBV19 TGTGCCAGTAAGGCCCAATCGGGGAGCTACTATGGCTACACCTTC CASKAQSGSYYGYTF